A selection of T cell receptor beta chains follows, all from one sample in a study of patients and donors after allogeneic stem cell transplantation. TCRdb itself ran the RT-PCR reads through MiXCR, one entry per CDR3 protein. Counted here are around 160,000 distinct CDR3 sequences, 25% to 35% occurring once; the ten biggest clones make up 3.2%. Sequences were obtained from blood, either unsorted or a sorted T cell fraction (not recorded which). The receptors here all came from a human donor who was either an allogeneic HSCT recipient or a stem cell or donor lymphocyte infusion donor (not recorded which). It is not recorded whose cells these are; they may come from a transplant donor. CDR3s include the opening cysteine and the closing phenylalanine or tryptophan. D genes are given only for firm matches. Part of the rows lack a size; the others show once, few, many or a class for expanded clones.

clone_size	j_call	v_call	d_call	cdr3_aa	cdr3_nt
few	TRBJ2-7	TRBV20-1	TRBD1	CSATEGTEYEQYF	TGCAGTGCTACAGAGGGGACAGAATACGAGCAGTACTTC
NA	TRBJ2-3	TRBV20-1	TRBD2	CSAGGLAVSTDTQYF	TGCAGTGCTGGGGGACTAGCGGTTAGCACAGATACGCAGTATTTT
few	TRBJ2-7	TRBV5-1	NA	CASRSPGEFYEQYF	TGCGCCAGCAGATCCCCCGGCGAGTTCTACGAGCAGTACTTC
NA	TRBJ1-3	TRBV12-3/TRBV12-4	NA	CASSFRGGNTIYF	TGTGCCAGCAGTTTCAGGGGCGGAAACACCATATATTTT
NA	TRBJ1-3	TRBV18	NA	CASSQGLNSGNTIYF	TGTGCCAGCTCACAGGGCCTTAACTCTGGAAACACCATATATTTT
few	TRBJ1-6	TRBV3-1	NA	CASSQMRGWNSPLHF	TGTGCCAGCAGCCAGATGAGGGGTTGGAATTCACCCCTCCACTTT
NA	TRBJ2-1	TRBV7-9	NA	CASSTHGGFYNEQFF	TGTGCCAGCAGCACCCACGGCGGCTTCTACAATGAGCAGTTCTTC
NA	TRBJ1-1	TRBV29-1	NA	CSVVIRPGGPNTEAFF	TGCAGCGTTGTGATTAGACCGGGGGGTCCGAACACTGAAGCTTTCTTT
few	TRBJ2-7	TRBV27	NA	CASSLSAGLYEQYF	TGTGCCAGCAGTTTATCGGCAGGGCTCTACGAGCAGTACTTC
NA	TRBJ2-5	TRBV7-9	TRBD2	CASSLLAGRETQYF	TGTGCCAGCAGCTTATTAGCGGGAAGAGAGACCCAGTACTTC
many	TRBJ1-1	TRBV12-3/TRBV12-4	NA	CASSAKDSLNTEAFF	TGTGCCAGCAGTGCCAAGGACAGTTTAAACACTGAAGCTTTCTTT
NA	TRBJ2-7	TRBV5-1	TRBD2	CASSWGSGTYEQYF	TGCGCCAGCAGCTGGGGTAGCGGGACCTACGAGCAGTACTTC
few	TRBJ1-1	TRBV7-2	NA	CASSPDNWNTEAFF	TGTGCCAGCAGCCCCGACAATTGGAACACTGAAGCTTTCTTT
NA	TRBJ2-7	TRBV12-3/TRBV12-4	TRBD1	CASSSTGGRVRQYF	TGTGCCAGCAGTTCGACAGGGGGCAGAGTAAGGCAGTACTTC
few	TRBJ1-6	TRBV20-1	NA	CSAADTDSYNSPLHF	TGCAGTGCAGCGGATACCGACTCCTATAATTCACCCCTCCACTTT